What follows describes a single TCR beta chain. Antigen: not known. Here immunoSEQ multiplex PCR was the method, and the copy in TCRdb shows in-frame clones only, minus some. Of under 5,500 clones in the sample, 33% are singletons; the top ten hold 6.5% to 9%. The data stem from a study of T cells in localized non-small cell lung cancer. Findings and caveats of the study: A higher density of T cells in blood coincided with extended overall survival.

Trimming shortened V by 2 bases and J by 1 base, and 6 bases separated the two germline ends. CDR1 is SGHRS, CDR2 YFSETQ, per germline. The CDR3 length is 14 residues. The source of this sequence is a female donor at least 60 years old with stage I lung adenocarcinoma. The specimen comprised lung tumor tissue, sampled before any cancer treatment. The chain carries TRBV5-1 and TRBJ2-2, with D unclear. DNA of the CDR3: TGCGCCAGCAGCTTATCAGGGAACACCGGGGAGCTGTTTTTT. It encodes CASSLSGNTGELFF.